Below are 16 T cell receptor beta chains sequenced from a single sample in a study of T cells in women clearing cervical HPV infection. Clones were read by immunoSEQ multiplex PCR, and TCRdb kept only the in-frame ones, dropping some. This sample's table has tens of thousands of clones. Sequencing was performed on blood buffy coat. These receptor sequences come from a woman between 18 and 70 years old with a cervical HPV16 infection that either progressed to CIN3+ or cleared (not recorded which).

As concerns this clone: The CDR3 extends 3 residues past the end of the read, so its final part is completed from the germline J gene. The chain recombines TRBV5-1 with TRBJ2-1, with 10 bases identical to TRBD2. The CDR3 is 16 residues long. Germline V gives CDR1 SGHRS, CDR2 YFSETQ. V shed 3 bases and J 7 bases; nucleotides not matched to a gene: 10. The CDR3 bases that were read are TGCGCCAGCAGCTCCCGGCAGCGGGAGGGCAGGAATGAG. It specifies CASSSRQREGRNE. The entire CDR3 sequence reads CASSSRQREGRNEQFF. The complete variable domain, with remaining parts taken from reference TRBV5-1 and TRBJ2-1, reads KAGVTQTPRYLIKTRGQQVTLSCSPISGHRSVSWYQQTPGQGLQFLFEYFSETQRNKGNFPGRFSGRQFSNSRSEMNVSTLELGDSALYLCASSSRQREGRNEQFFGPGTRLTVL.

Note on this clone: The read stops 3 residues short of the end of the CDR3; the missing end is completed from the germline J gene. Other nucleotide sequences in the sample specify the same CDR3. The rearrangement links TRBV30 to TRBJ2-1, with TRBD2 identical over 10 bases. Germline trimming cut 1 base from V and 7 bases from J; bases unmatched to any gene: 4. Germline values: CDR1 GTSNPN, CDR2 SVGIG (reference sequence). The CDR3 has 14 amino acids. The CDR3 bases that were read are TGTGCCTGGAGTGGCGAGCGGGGGGGGAATGAG. Amino acid sequence: CAWSGERGGNE. The complete CDR3 reads CAWSGERGGNEQFF.

As regards this clone: With the read ending 3 residues before the CDR3 end, the germline J gene is used to fill in that end. The genes are TRBV19 and TRBJ2-3; D is uncertain. CDR1 and CDR2 (germline): LNHDA, SQIVND (reference sequence). This CDR3 region has 13 residues. V was cut by 6 bases and J by 0 bases, with 7 bases left in between. The chain's CDR3 is CASRGRSTDTQYF. The sequenced part of the CDR3 DNA is TGTGCCAGTAGAGGCAGAAGCACAGATACG.

In regard to this clone: The read ends 3 residues before the CDR3 terminus; that terminus is restored from the germline J gene. The chain combines TRBV6-2 or TRBV6-3 with TRBJ2-3, with a tentative D call TRBD2 (5 bases). The CDR3 runs to 12 residues. The germline V and J ends were trimmed by 6 bases and 8 bases, with 12 bases remaining between them. The germline V gene has CDR1 MNHEY and CDR2 SVGEGT. The chain's CDR3 is CASSLSGLTQYF. The covered CDR3 bases are TGTGCCAGCAGCCTCAGCGGACTTACG.

As regards this clone: The sequence runs out 3 residues before the end of the CDR3; the remainder is reconstructed from the germline J gene. The rearrangement links TRBV11-1 to TRBJ1-1; a weak D match, TRBD1 (6 bases). Germline-derived CDR1 and CDR2 are SGHAT and FQDESV (reference sequence). The V and J ends lost 3 bases and 5 bases respectively, with 13 bases between them. The CDR3 is 14 amino acids. The CDR3 region is CASSFRGSTTEAFF. The sequenced CDR3 bases are TGTGCCAGCAGCTTCAGGGGCTCGACGACTGAA. Combining the CDR3 with reference TRBV11-1 and TRBJ1-1 gives the whole variable domain EAEVAQSPRYKITEKSQAVAFWCDPISGHATLYWYRQILGQGPELLVQFQDESVVDDSQLPKDRFSAERLKGVDSTLKIQPAELGDSAMYLCASSFRGSTTEAFFGQGTRLTVV.

In regard to this clone: The observed sequence ends 3 residues before the CDR3 terminus, with the missing tail filled in from the germline J gene. The chain combines TRBV20-1 with TRBJ2-3; TRBD2 agrees at 14 bases. There are 18 residues in the CDR3. From germline, CDR1 is DFQATT and CDR2 SNEGSKA (reference sequence). CDR3 bases read: TGCAGTGCTGATCCCGGGACTAGCGGGGGCGCGTACCAAGAGACG. This encodes CSADPGTSGGAYQET. The CDR3 in full is CSADPGTSGGAYQETQYF.

Turning to this clone: The CDR3 extends 3 residues past the end of the read, so its final part is completed from the germline J gene. The V gene is TRBV20-1, the J gene TRBJ2-3; 10 nucleotides line up with TRBD2. The germline V gene encodes CDR1 DFQATT and CDR2 SNEGSKA (reference sequence). The V and J ends lost 4 bases and 1 base, in that order; junction bases with no gene match: 5. The CDR3 spans 15 residues. The part of the CDR3 DNA that was read is TGCAGTGCTAATCTAGCGGGGGAAGGCACAGATACG. Protein sequence: CSANLAGEGTDT. Given in full, the CDR3 is CSANLAGEGTDTQYF.

With regard to this clone: The read falls 3 residues short of the CDR3 end, and the missing part is taken from the germline J gene. The chain joins TRBV10-3 to TRBJ2-5, with D possibly matching TRBD2 (6 bases). Germline V gene data show CDR1 as ENHRY and CDR2 as SYGVKD. V was pared by 0 bases and J by 2 bases, with 7 bases between. The CDR3 has 14 residues. CDR3 amino acids: CAISESGLQETQYF. CDR3 DNA, as far as it was read: TGTGCCATCAGTGAGTCGGGACTGCAAGAGACC.

Concerning this clone itself: Coverage ceases 3 residues before the CDR3 finishes, and the germline J gene fills in the end. This chain links TRBV19 with TRBJ2-7; weak D call: TRBD1 (6 bases). The germline V and J ends were trimmed by 9 bases and 3 bases, with 12 bases remaining between them. This CDR3 has 12 amino acids. The V gene's germline CDR1 is LNHDA and CDR2 SQIVND (reference sequence). Incomplete CDR3 DNA: TGTGCCAGCCAGGGGAACGGCTACGAG. Protein sequence: CASQGNGYE. The CDR3, in full, reads CASQGNGYEQYF.

Of note for this clone: The read comes to an end 3 residues before the CDR3 does, leaving the germline J gene to fill in the end. The gene calls are TRBV20-1 and TRBJ1-4; possibly TRBD1 for D (5 bases). The CDR3 has 16 amino acids. From germline, CDR1 is DFQATT and CDR2 SNEGSKA (reference sequence). V was clipped by 0 bases and J by 0 bases, with 11 bases between them. The CDR3 bases that were read are TGCAGTGCTAGAGAGGGCCGAGGGGCAACTAATGAAAAA. Amino acid sequence: CSAREGRGATNEK. In full, the CDR3 reads CSAREGRGATNEKLFF.

As regards this clone: The DNA ends 3 residues before the CDR3 does, and the rest of the CDR3 is filled in from the germline J gene. The genes are TRBV30 and TRBJ2-1; D unclear. Germline assignment: CDR1 GTSNPN and CDR2 SVGIG (reference sequence). The CDR3 contains 12 residues. Trimming took 5 bases from V and 4 from J, leaving 9 bases between them. The part of the CDR3 DNA that was read is TGTGCCTGGGACCAGGTTTACAATGAG. It is translated as CAWDQVYNE. The whole CDR3 region reads CAWDQVYNEQFF. The variable domain in full, completed from reference TRBV30 and TRBJ2-1, reads SQTIHQWPATLVQPVGSPLSLECTVEGTSNPNLYWYRQAAGRGLQLLFYSVGIGQISSEVPQNLSASRPQDRQFILSSKKLLLSDSGFYLCAWDQVYNEQFFGPGTRLTVL.

A remark on this clone: Read data end 3 residues before the CDR3 end; the end is taken from the germline J gene. J is TRBJ1-3 and V is TRBV20-1; 9 bases are shared with TRBD1. With V trimmed by 3 bases and J by 3 bases, 3 bases remained unmatched. The CDR3 is 14 amino acids. CDR1 and CDR2 from the germline V gene are DFQATT and SNEGSKA (reference sequence). The CDR3 protein is CSASPTGGGNTIYF. The sequenced CDR3 bases are TGCAGTGCTAGTCCGACAGGGGGTGGAAACACC.

On this clone itself: From the germline J gene comes the end of the CDR3, since the read stops 3 residues before it. This chain connects TRBV20-1 to TRBJ1-2; 7 bases are shared with TRBD1. CDR3 length: 13 residues. Germline V gene sequence: CDR1 DFQATT, CDR2 SNEGSKA (reference sequence). The CDR3 bases that were read are TGCAGTGCTAACCTCGACAGGGCCTACGGC. This sequence encodes CSANLDRAYG. The entire CDR3 is CSANLDRAYGYTF.

Comments on this clone: The CDR3 end is not reached by the read, which stops 3 residues before it; the germline J gene fills it in. J is TRBJ2-3 and V is TRBV10-1; possibly TRBD1 for D (6 bases). The germline gives CDR1 WNHNN, CDR2 SYGVQD (reference sequence). V gave up 8 bases and J gave up 6 bases, with 12 bases separating them. The CDR3 length is 12 residues. CDR3 in amino acids: CASGQTKDTQYF. Partial CDR3 DNA: TGCGCCAGCGGACAGACTAAGGATACG.

A remark on this clone: The DNA ends 3 residues before the CDR3 does, and the rest of the CDR3 is filled in from the germline J gene. The chain links TRBV29-1 to TRBJ2-7, with D possibly matching TRBD2 (6 bases). Trimming removed 6 bases at V and 0 bases at J, with 9 bases between. The CDR3 consists of 12 residues. Germline V gene data show CDR1 as SQVTM and CDR2 as ANQGSEA. The covered CDR3 bases are TGCAGCGTGACGACTAGCTCCTACGAG. This encodes CSVTTSSYE. In full, the CDR3 reads CSVTTSSYEQYF.

For this clone: Read sequence stops 3 residues before the CDR3 end, and the germline J gene provides the missing end. The V call is TRBV19, the J call TRBJ1-6; TRBD1 aligns across 9 bases. Germline assignment: CDR1 LNHDA and CDR2 SQIVND (reference sequence). V lost 5 bases and J lost 6; bases outside the gene matches: 2. This CDR3 is 14 amino acids long. Incomplete CDR3 DNA: TGTGCCAGTAGTGCACAGGGGGCTAATTCACCC. This codes for CASSAQGANSP. Given in full, the CDR3 is CASSAQGANSPLHF.